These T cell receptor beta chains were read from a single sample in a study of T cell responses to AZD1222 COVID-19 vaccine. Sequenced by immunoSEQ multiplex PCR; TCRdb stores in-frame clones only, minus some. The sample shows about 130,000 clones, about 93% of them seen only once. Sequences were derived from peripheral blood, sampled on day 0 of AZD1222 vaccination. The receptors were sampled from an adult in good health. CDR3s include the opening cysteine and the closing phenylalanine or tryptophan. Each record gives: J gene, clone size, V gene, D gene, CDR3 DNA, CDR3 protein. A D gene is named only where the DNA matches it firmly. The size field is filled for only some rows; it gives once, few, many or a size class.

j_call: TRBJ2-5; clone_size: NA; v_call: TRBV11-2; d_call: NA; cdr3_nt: TGTGCCAGCAGCGGCAAAAAGGGTTCCCAAGAGACCCAGTACTTC; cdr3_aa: CASSGKKGSQETQYF
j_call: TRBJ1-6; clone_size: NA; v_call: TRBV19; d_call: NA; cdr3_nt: TGTGCCAGTAGTATAGCAGAGGGACGTGTTTCACCCCTCCACTTT; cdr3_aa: CASSIAEGRVSPLHF
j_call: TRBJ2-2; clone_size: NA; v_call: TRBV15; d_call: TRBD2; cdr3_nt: TGTGCCACCAGCAGAGATGAGGTAGCGGGAGAAACCGGGGAGCTGTTTTTT; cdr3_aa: CATSRDEVAGETGELFF
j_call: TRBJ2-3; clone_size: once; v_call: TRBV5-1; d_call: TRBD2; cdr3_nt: TGCGCCACCTCTCTAACTAGCGGACCCACAGATACGCAGTATTTT; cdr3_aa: CATSLTSGPTDTQYF
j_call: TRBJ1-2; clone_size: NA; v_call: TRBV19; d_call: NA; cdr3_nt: TGTGCCAGTAGTATCCGAGACTATGGCTACACCTTC; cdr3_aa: CASSIRDYGYTF
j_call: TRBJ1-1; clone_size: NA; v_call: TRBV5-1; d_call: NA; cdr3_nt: TGCGCCAGCAGCTTGGCCGGAGGGGGGCGCACTGAAGCTTTCTTT; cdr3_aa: CASSLAGGGRTEAFF
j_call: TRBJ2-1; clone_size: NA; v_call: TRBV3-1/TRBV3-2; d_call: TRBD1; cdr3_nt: TGTGCCAGCAGCCAAGAAGGGACAGTCCACAATGAGCAGTTCTTC; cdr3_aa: CASSQEGTVHNEQFF
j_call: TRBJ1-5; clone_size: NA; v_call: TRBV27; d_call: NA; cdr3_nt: TGTGCCAGCAGCCGGAAGGAAGATCAGCCCCAGCATTTT; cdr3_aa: CASSRKEDQPQHF
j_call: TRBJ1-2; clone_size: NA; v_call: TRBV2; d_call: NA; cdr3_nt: TGTGCCAGCAGTGATCAGGGCAGTGGCTACACCTTC; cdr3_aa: CASSDQGSGYTF
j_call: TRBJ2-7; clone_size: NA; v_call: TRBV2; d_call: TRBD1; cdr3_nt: TGTGCCAGCAGTCAGCCGGGACAGGGAGGCGAGCAGTACTTC; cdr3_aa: CASSQPGQGGEQYF
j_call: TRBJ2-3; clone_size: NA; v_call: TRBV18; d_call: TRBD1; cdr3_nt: TGTGCCAGCTCGCGAGACAGGGGGAGGGCCACAGATACGCAGTATTTT; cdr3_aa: CASSRDRGRATDTQYF
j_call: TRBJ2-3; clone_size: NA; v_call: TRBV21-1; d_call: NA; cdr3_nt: TGTGCCAGCAGCAAAGAAGTTACCGGGACATCTCTTCTAGATACGCAGTATTTT; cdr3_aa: CASSKEVTGTSLLDTQYF
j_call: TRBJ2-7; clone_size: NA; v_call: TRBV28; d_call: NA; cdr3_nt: TGTGCCAGCAGTTTCGGTGCGATCCTCTCTCACTACGAGCAGTACTTC; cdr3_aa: CASSFGAILSHYEQYF
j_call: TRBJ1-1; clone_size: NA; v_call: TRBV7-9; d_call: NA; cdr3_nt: TGTGCCAGCAGCTTGGCCGCCGGTCCTACGGACACTGAAGCTTTCTTT; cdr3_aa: CASSLAAGPTDTEAFF
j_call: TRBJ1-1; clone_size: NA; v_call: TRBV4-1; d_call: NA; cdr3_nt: TGCGCCAGCAGCCTACCAGGTAATAGTTTGAACACTGAAGCTTTCTTT; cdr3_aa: CASSLPGNSLNTEAFF
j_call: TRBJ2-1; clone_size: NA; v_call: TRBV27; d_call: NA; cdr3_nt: TGTGCCAGCAGTCACCAAAGACCCCTCGTCAGTAGCAATGAGCAGTTCTTC; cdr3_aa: CASSHQRPLVSSNEQFF
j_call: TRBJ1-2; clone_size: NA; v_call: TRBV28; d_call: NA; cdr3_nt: TGTGCCAGCAGGATCGACCTCTTGGATGGCTACACCTTC; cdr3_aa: CASRIDLLDGYTF
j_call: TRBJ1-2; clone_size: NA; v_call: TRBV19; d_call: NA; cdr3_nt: TGTGCCAGTAGCGGTACAGGGAATCTGGCGAACTATGGCTACACCTTC; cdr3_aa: CASSGTGNLANYGYTF
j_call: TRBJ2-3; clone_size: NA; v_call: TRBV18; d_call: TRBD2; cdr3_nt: TGTGCCAGCTCATCGGGGCGCACTAGCGGGAGGACAGATACGCAGTATTTT; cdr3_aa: CASSSGRTSGRTDTQYF
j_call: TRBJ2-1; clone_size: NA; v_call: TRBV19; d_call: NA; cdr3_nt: TGTGCCACCAAGACAGCGAACTACAATGAGCAGTTCTTC; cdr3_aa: CATKTANYNEQFF
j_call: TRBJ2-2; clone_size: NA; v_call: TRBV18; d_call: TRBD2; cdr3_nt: TGTGCCAGCTCACCCCCAACGGGGGGACTAGCGGTCACCGGGGAGCTGTTTTTT; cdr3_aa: CASSPPTGGLAVTGELFF
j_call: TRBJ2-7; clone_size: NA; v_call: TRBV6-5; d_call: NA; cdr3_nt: TGTGCCAGCAGTAAGGGGTCAGGGGGGGGGCAGTCGAACTTC; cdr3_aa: CASSKGSGGGQSNF
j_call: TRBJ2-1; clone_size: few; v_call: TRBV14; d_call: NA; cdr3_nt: TGTGCCAGCAGCCTCCTCAATTCTGGGGGCTACAATGAGCAGTTCTTC; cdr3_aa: CASSLLNSGGYNEQFF
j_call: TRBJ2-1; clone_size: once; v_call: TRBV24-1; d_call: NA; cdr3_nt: TGTGCCACGGGGGCGGAATCCTACAATGAGCAGTTCTTC; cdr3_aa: CATGAESYNEQFF
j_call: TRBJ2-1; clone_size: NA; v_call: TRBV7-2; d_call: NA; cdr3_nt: TGTGCCAGCAGCTTAGATAATGAGCAGTTCTTC; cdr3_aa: CASSLDNEQFF
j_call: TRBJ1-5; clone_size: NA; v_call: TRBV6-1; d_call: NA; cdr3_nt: TGTGCCAGCAGTGAAAGGGGGGGCAGGGGATTATCTGGTGGCAATCAGCCCCAGCATTTT; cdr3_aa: CASSERGGRGLSGGNQPQHF
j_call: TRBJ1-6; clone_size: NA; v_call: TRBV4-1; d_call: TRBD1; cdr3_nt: TGCGCCAGCAGCCAAGATGGGGGACAGGGGCTTTCACCCCTCCACTTT; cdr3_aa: CASSQDGGQGLSPLHF
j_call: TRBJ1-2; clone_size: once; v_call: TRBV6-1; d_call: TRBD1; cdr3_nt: TGTGCCAGCAGTGAATTTGGGACAGATAACTATGGCTACACCTTC; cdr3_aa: CASSEFGTDNYGYTF
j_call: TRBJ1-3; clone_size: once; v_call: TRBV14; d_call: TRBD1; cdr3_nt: TGTGCCAGCAGCCGGACAGGATCTGGAAACACCATATATTTT; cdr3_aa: CASSRTGSGNTIYF
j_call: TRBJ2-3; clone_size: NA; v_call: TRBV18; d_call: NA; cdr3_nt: TGTGCCAGCTCACCCACTAGCACAGATACGCAGTATTTT; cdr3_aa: CASSPTSTDTQYF
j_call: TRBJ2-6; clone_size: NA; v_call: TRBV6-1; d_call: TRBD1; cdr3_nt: TGTGCCAGCAGTGTGGACAGGGGAGACACTGGGGCCAACGTCCTGACTTTC; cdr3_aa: CASSVDRGDTGANVLTF
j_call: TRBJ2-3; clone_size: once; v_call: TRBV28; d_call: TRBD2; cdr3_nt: TGTGCCAGCAGTACCGCTAGCGGGAGGGCGGATACGCAGTATTTT; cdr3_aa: CASSTASGRADTQYF
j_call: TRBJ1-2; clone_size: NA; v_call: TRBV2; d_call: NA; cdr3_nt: TGTGCCAGCAGTGAAGGGGTGGGTGACTATGGCTACACCTTC; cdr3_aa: CASSEGVGDYGYTF
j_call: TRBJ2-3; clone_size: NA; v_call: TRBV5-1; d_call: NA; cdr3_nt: TGCGCCAGCAGCTTGGTTCAGAGTAGCACAGATACGCAGTATTTT; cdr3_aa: CASSLVQSSTDTQYF
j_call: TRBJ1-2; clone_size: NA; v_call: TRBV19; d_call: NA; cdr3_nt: TGTGCCAGTAGTGCGTTGCCGGGACGCTTCGAAACCAACTATGGCTACACCTTC; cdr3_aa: CASSALPGRFETNYGYTF
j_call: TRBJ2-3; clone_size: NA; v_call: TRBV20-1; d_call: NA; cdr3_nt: TGCAGTGCTAGTCTCCCGACAAAAGCCACAGATACGCAGTATTTT; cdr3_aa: CSASLPTKATDTQYF
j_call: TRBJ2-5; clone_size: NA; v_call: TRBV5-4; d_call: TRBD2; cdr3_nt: TGTGCCAGCAGCGGCACCGGGACTAGCGGCCAAGAGACCCAGTACTTC; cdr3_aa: CASSGTGTSGQETQYF
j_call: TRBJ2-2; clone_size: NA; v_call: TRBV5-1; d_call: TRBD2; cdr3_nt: TGCGCCAGCAGCTTATCTGGACTAGCTGGCGGGGAGCTGTTTTTT; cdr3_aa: CASSLSGLAGGELFF
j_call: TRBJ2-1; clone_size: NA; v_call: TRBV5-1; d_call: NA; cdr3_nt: TGCGCCAGCAGCCCGGCCGGGGTTTACAATGAGCAGTTCTTC; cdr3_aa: CASSPAGVYNEQFF
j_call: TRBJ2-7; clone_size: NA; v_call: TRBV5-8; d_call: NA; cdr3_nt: TGTGCCAGCAGCTTGGAACCGGCCACCTACGAGCAGTACTTC; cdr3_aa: CASSLEPATYEQYF
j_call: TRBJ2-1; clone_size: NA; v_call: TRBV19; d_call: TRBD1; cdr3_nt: TGTGCCAGTAGCGGACAGGGGGTTGGTGAGCAGTTCTTC; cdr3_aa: CASSGQGVGEQFF
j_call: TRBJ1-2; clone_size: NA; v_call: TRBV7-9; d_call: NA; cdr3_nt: TGTGCCAGCAGCTTAGCGACAACCGCTAACTATGGCTACACCTTC; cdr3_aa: CASSLATTANYGYTF
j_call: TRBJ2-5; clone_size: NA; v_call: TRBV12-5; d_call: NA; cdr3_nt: TGTGCTAGTGGTTTGGAGCGGGCTAGCCAAGAGACCCAGTACTTC; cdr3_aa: CASGLERASQETQYF
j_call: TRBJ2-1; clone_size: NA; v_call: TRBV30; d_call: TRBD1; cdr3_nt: TGTGCCTGGAGCCCCCTAGGACAGGGGGTTTTCGGGCAGTTCTTC; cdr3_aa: CAWSPLGQGVFGQFF
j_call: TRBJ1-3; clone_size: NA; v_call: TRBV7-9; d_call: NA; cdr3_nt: TGTGCCAGCAGCTGGACTGATACTGGAAACACCATATATTTT; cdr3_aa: CASSWTDTGNTIYF
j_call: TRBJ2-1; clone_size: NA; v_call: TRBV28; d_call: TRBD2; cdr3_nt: TGTGCCAGCAGCCCCCCATTTGGTGGGACTAGGCCCCATGAGCAGTTCTTC; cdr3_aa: CASSPPFGGTRPHEQFF
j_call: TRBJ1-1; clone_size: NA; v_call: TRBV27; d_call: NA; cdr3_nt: TGTGCCAGCAGTTTGTCCAGGGAGGGTAACACTGAAGCTTTCTTT; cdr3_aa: CASSLSREGNTEAFF
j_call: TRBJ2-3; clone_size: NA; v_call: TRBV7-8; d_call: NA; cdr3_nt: TGTGCCAGCAGCTTCACAGATACGCAGTATTTT; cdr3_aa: CASSFTDTQYF
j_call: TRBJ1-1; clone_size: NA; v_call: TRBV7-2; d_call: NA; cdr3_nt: TGTGCCAGCAGCTTATCGTGGGGGCTGAACACTGAAGCTTTCTTT; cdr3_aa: CASSLSWGLNTEAFF
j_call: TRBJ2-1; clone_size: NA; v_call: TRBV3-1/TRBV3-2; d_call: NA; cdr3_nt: TGTGCCAGCAGCAAAAGGCGGGGGCGATTGCGGGGTGAGCAGTTCTTC; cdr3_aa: CASSKRRGRLRGEQFF
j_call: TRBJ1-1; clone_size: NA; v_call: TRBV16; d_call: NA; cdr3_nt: TGTGCCAGCAGCCAAACAGACTTGAACACTGAAGCTTTCTTT; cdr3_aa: CASSQTDLNTEAFF